The T cell receptor beta chain described here comes from a study of T cell responses to AZD1222 COVID-19 vaccine. A remark on this clone: Its target is not known.

Libraries were prepared by immunoSEQ multiplex PCR; TCRdb keeps only in-frame clonotypes and omits some of them. The sample has 150,000 to 200,000 clones, about 92% seen once. Study results and limitations: A rise in Spike-specific TCR breadth and depth followed two AZD1222 doses. Donors were chiefly white British, with a greater number of females, and clonal diversity was perhaps underestimated.

Germline CDR1 reads MNHEY; CDR2 reads SVGAGI. Trimming shortened V by 8 bases and J by 9 bases, and 19 bases separated the two germline ends. The CDR3 has 13 residues. The material was peripheral blood, obtained on day 0 of AZD1222 vaccination. This sequence joins TRBV6-5 and TRBJ1-1, with a weak D call TRBD1 (5 bases). This receptor was identified in an adult in good health. CDR3 amino acids: CASWGGAPPKAFF. Written as DNA, the CDR3 is TGTGCCAGCTGGGGCGGCGCACCGCCGAAAGCTTTCTTT.